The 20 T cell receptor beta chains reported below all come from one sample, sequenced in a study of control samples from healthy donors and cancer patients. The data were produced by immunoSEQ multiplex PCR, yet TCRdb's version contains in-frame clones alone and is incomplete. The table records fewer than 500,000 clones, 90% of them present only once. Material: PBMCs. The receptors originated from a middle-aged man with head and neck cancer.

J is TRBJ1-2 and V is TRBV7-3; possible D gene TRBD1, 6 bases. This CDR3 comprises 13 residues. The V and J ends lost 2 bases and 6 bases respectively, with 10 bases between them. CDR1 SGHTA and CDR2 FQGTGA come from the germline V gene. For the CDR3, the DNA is TGTGCCAGCAGCTTATCAGGGGCCCATGGCTACACCTTC. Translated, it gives CASSLSGAHGYTF. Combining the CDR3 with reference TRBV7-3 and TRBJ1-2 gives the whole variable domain GAGVSQTPSNKVTEKGKYVELRCDPISGHTALYWYRQSLGQGPEFLIYFQGTGAADDSGLPNDRFFAVRPEGSVSTLKIQRTERGDSAVYLCASSLSGAHGYTFGSGTRLTVV.

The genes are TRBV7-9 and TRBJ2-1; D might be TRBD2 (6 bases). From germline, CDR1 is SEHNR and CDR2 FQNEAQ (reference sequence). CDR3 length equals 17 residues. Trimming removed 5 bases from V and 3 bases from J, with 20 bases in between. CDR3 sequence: CASSRSRPGALYNEQFF. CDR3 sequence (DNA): TGTGCCAGCAGCCGGAGTCGGCCGGGAGCCCTCTACAATGAGCAGTTCTTC.

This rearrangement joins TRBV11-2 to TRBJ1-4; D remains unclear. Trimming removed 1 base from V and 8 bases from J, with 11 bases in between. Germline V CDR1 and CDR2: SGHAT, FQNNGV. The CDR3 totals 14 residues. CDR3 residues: CASSLVGLPEKLFF. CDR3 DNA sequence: TGTGCCAGCAGCTTAGTGGGGTTACCGGAAAAACTGTTTTTT.

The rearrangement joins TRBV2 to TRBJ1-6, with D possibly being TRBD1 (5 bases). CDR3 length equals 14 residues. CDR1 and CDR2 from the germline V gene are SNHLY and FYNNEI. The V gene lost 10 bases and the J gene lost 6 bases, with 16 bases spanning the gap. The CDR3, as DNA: TGTGCCATCGATTACGGGGCAAGTAATTCACCCCTCCACTTT. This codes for CAIDYGASNSPLHF. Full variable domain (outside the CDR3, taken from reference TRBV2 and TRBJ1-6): EPEVTQTPSHQVTQMGQEVILRCVPISNHLYFYWYRQILGQKVEFLVSFYNNEISEKSEIFDDQFSVERPDGSNFTLKIRSTKLEDSAMYFCAIDYGASNSPLHFGNGTRLTVT.

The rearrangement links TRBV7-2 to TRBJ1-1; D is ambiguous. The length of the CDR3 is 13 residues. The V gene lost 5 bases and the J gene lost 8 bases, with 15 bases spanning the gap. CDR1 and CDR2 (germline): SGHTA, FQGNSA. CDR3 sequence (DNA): TGTGCCAGCAGCCGCGCTAGGCAAGGGGAAGCTTTCTTT. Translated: CASSRARQGEAFF.

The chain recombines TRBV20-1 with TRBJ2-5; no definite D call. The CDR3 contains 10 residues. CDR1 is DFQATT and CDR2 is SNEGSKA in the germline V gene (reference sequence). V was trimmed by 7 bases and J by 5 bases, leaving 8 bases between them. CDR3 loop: CSVRSETQYF. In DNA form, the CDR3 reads TGCAGTGTCAGATCTGAGACCCAGTACTTC.

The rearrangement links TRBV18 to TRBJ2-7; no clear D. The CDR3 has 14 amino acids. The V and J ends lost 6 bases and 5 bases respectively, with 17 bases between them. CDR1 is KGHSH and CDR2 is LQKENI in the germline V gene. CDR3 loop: CASSPDGESDEQYF. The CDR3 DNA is TGTGCCAGCTCTCCTGACGGCGAGTCCGACGAGCAGTACTTC.

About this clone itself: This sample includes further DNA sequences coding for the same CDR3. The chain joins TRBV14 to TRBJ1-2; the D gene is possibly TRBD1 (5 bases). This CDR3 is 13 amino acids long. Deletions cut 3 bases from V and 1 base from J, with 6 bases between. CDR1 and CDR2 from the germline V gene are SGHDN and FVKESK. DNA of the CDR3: TGTGCCAGCAGCCAGCAGGGTAACTATGGCTACACCTTC. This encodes CASSQQGNYGYTF.

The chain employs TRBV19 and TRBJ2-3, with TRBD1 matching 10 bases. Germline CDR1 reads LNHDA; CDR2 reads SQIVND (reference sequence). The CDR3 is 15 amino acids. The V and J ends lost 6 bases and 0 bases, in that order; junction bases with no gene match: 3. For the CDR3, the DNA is TGTGCCAGTAGCGGGACAGGGGTGAGCACAGATACGCAGTATTTT. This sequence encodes CASSGTGVSTDTQYF.

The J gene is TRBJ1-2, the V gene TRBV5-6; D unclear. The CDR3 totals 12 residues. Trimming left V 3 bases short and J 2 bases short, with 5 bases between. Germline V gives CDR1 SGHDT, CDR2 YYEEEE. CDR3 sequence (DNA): TGTGCCAGCAGCTCCGAGAACTATGGCTACACCTTC. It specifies CASSSENYGYTF.

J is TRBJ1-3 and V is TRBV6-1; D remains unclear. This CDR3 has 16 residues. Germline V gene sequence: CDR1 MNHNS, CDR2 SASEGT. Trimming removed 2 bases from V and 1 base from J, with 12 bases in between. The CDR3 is CASSELTEFSGNTIYF. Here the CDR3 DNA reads TGTGCCAGCAGTGAATTAACAGAGTTTTCTGGAAACACCATATATTTT.

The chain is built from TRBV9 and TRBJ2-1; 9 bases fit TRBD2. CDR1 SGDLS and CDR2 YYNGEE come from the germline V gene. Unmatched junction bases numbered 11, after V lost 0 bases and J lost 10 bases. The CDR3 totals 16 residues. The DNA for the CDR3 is TGTGCCAGCAGCGTAGGGTTAGCGGGGGCCGCTGTGGAGCAGTTCTTC. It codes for CASSVGLAGAAVEQFF.

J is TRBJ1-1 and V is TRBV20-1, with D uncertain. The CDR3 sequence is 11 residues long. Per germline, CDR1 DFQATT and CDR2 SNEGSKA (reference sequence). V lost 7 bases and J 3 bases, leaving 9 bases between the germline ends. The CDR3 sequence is CSVFRDTEAFF. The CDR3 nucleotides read TGCAGTGTTTTTCGGGACACTGAAGCTTTCTTT.

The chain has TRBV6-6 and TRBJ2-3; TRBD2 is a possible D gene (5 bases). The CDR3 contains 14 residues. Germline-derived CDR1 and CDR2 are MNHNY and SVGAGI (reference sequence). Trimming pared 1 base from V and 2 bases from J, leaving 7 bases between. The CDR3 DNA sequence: TGTGCCAGCAGTTACTTGCGGGCCACAGATACGCAGTATTTT. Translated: CASSYLRATDTQYF.

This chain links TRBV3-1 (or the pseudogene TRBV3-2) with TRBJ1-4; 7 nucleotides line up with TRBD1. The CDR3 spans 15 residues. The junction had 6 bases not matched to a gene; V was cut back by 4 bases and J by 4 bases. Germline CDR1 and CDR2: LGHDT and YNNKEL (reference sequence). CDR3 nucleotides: TGTGCCAGCAGCCGCTCGGCAGGGGGTAATGAAAAACTGTTTTTT. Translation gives CASSRSAGGNEKLFF.

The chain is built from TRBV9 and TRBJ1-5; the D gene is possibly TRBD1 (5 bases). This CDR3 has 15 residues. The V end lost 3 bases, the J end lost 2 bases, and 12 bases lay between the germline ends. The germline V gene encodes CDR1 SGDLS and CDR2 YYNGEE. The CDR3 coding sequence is TGTGCCAGCAGCGCAGGGTATCTTGGCAATCAGCCCCAGCATTTT. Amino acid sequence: CASSAGYLGNQPQHF.

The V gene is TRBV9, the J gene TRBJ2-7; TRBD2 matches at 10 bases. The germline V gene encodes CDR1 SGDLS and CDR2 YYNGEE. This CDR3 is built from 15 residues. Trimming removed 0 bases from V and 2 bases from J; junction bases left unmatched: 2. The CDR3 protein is CASSVESGRAYEQYF. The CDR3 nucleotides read TGTGCCAGCAGCGTAGAGAGCGGGAGGGCCTACGAGCAGTACTTC.

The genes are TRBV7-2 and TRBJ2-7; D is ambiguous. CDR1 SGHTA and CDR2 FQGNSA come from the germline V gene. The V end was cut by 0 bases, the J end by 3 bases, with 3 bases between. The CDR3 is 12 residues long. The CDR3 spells CASSLANYEQYF. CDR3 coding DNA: TGTGCCAGCAGCTTAGCGAACTACGAGCAGTACTTC.

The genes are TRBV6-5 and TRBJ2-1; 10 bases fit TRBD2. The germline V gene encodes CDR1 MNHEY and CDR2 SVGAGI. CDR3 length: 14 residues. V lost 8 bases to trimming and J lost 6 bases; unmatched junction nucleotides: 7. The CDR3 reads CASVRAGGVNEQFF. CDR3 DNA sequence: TGTGCCAGCGTAAGAGCGGGAGGGGTCAATGAGCAGTTCTTC.

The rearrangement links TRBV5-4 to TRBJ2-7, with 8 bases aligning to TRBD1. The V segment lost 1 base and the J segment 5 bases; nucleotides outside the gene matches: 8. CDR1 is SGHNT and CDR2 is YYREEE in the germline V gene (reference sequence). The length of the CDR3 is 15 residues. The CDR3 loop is CASSLFTGGGNEQYF. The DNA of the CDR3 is TGTGCCAGCAGCTTGTTTACAGGGGGTGGGAACGAGCAGTACTTC.